A selection of T cell receptor beta chains follows, all from one sample in a study of T cell responses to AZD1222 COVID-19 vaccine. The data were produced by immunoSEQ multiplex PCR, yet TCRdb's version contains in-frame clones alone and is incomplete. The table includes about 56,000 clones, 80% to 90% detected once. The sample here was peripheral blood, taken on day 0 of AZD1222 vaccination. The receptors were sampled from an adult in good health. Both conserved end residues are part of each CDR3. The D gene is left open where the match is weak. Only some rows state a clone size, as once, few, many or a class for expanded clones.

-,-,TRBV5-1,TRBJ1-2,CASSSDGIYGYTF,TGCGCCAGCAGCTCGGACGGTATCTATGGCTACACCTTC
-,TRBD1,TRBV13,TRBJ2-7,CASSHQNRGSYEQYF,TGTGCCAGCAGTCACCAGAACAGGGGCTCCTACGAGCAGTACTTC
-,-,TRBV7-3,TRBJ1-1,CASSLRGNTEAFF,TGTGCCAGCAGCTTAAGAGGGAACACTGAAGCTTTCTTT
-,TRBD1,TRBV6-1,TRBJ1-2,CASSELAGGSGYTF,TGTGCCAGCAGTGAACTGGCAGGGGGAAGCGGCTACACCTTC
-,-,TRBV25-1,TRBJ1-2,CASSESVTTYGYTF,TGTGCCAGCAGTGAATCAGTGACAACTTATGGCTACACCTTC
-,TRBD1,TRBV16,TRBJ2-7,CASSQWGQGSYEQYF,TGTGCCAGCAGCCAATGGGGACAGGGGTCCTACGAGCAGTACTTC
-,-,TRBV24-1,TRBJ1-4,CATSDSRTVGEKLFF,TGTGCCACCAGTGATTCAAGGACAGTCGGTGAAAAACTGTTTTTT
-,-,TRBV6-5,TRBJ1-2,CASTLGGTANYGYTF,TGTGCCAGCACCCTGGGGGGGACGGCAAACTATGGCTACACCTTC
-,TRBD2,TRBV9,TRBJ2-1,CASSSRSTSVEGNEQFF,TGTGCCAGCAGCTCTCGATCGACTAGCGTGGAGGGCAATGAGCAGTTCTTC
-,-,TRBV23-1,TRBJ1-2,CASCLGGGEDGYTF,TGCGCCAGCTGTTTGGGGGGCGGGGAGGATGGCTACACCTTC
once,TRBD1,TRBV6-1,TRBJ1-2,CASSPTGQAYGYTF,TGTGCCAGCAGTCCAACGGGACAGGCTTATGGCTACACCTTC
-,-,TRBV4-1,TRBJ2-1,CASSQKPGLSSYNEQFF,TGCGCCAGCAGCCAAAAGCCGGGACTTAGCTCCTACAATGAGCAGTTCTTC
few,-,TRBV19,TRBJ2-1,CASSIGGYSYNEQFF,TGTGCCAGTAGTATTGGGGGCTACTCCTACAATGAGCAGTTCTTC
few,-,TRBV6-5,TRBJ1-3,CASRRDTHVVDTIYF,TGTGCCAGCAGACGGGACACGCACGTGGTGGACACCATATATTTT
once,-,TRBV30,TRBJ1-5,CAWSVSSNQPQHF,TGTGCCTGGAGTGTATCGAGCAATCAGCCCCAGCATTTT
-,-,TRBV6-2/TRBV6-3,TRBJ2-2,CASSYWGGTGELFF,TGTGCCAGCAGTTACTGGGGAGGCACCGGGGAGCTGTTTTTT
medium-sized,-,TRBV19,TRBJ2-2,CASKGYGTGELFF,TGTGCCAGTAAGGGGTATGGGACCGGGGAGCTGTTTTTT
-,-,TRBV7-2,TRBJ2-7,CASSLASPYEQYF,TGTGCCAGCAGCTTAGCTTCCCCCTACGAGCAGTACTTC
-,-,TRBV24-1,TRBJ1-1,CATSDWSNTEAFF,TGTGCCACCAGTGATTGGTCGAACACTGAAGCTTTCTTT
-,TRBD1,TRBV6-6,TRBJ1-1,CASSGPGQGNTEAFF,TGTGCCAGCAGTGGACCGGGACAGGGGAACACTGAAGCTTTCTTT
-,-,TRBV4-3,TRBJ2-1,CASSQATDPPQASSYNEQFF,TGCGCCAGCAGCCAAGCCACCGACCCCCCCCAGGCCTCATCCTACAATGAGCAGTTCTTC
few,-,TRBV6-5,TRBJ2-7,CATQATLSSYEQYF,TGTGCCACCCAGGCGACCTTAAGCTCCTACGAGCAGTACTTC
-,-,TRBV6-5,TRBJ2-3,CASSRDVTDTQYF,TGTGCCAGCAGTCGGGATGTAACAGATACGCAGTATTTT
-,-,TRBV9,TRBJ2-3,CASSVDRLGHAPSTDTQYF,TGTGCCAGCAGCGTAGATCGGCTGGGGCATGCCCCTAGCACAGATACGCAGTATTTT
-,-,TRBV24-1,TRBJ1-1,CATSDTGRYTEAFF,TGTGCCACCAGTGATACAGGGAGGTACACTGAAGCTTTCTTT
-,-,TRBV3-1/TRBV3-2,TRBJ2-6,CASSQEGGVFVLTF,TGTGCCAGCAGCCAAGAAGGGGGGGTGTTCGTCCTGACTTTC
-,-,TRBV14,TRBJ1-1,CASSQGLMNTEAFF,TGTGCCAGCAGCCAAGGGTTGATGAACACTGAAGCTTTCTTT
-,TRBD2,TRBV9,TRBJ2-1,CASSVGTSGLYNEQFF,TGTGCCAGCAGCGTGGGGACTAGCGGACTGTACAATGAGCAGTTCTTC
-,TRBD1,TRBV6-5,TRBJ2-3,CASSSRDRGSDTQYF,TGTGCCAGCAGTAGCCGGGACAGGGGGTCGGATACGCAGTATTTT